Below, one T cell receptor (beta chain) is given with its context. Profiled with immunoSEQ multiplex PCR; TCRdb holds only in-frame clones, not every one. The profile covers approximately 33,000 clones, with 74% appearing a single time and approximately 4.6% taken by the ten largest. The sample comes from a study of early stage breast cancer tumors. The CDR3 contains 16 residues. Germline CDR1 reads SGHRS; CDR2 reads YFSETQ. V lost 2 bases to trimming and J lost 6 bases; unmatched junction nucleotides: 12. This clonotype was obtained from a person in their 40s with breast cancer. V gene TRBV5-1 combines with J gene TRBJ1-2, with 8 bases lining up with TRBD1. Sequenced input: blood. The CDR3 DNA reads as TGCGCCAGCAGCTTAAAACAGGGGGGAGAGGGAAATGGCTACACCTTC. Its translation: CASSLKQGGEGNGYTF.